This record concerns one T cell receptor (beta chain) sequence. The antigen remains undetermined. These data are taken from a study of cytomegalovirus exposure and HLA in healthy donors. About the study: Earlier work reported approximately 110 million unique TCR beta sequences from about 180 million T cells. Study-wide findings and caveats: For TCR beta chains, V- and J-gene trimming was later linked to a missense DCLRE1C variant. Listed as cytomegalovirus-associated were over 150 TCR beta chains.

The CDR3 is made up of 14 amino acids. V gave up 0 bases and J gave up 6 bases, with 9 bases separating them. Germline CDR1 and CDR2: SGDLS and YYNGEE. PCR primers comprised 60 Vbeta and 13 Jbeta primers. The method was immunoSEQ multiplex PCR; TCRdb's version includes in-frame clones alone and lacks a portion of them. The sample yields over 150,000 clones, roughly 80% seen once. The sequence came from a man aged 25-45 years in good health and CMV-seronegative. V gene TRBV9 combines with J gene TRBJ2-2, with D perhaps matching TRBD2 (7 bases). The sample comprised PBMCs. The CDR3 nucleotides read TGTGCCAGCAGCGTAGCCGGGGGGCCCGGGGAGCTGTTTTTT. This translates into CASSVAGGPGELFF.